These 14 T cell receptor beta chains came from one sample sequenced in a study of spatial heterogeneity in lung cancer. TCRdb recomputed calls from the 5' RACE reads with MiXCR, one row per CDR3 protein. Among tens of thousands of distinct CDR3 sequences listed, around 7.5% were seen once. Stated time point: sample taken at primary tumor resection. The authors sequenced whole RNA from tumor, nontumor lung or frozen PBMC without sorting. The sequencing here drew on PBMCs, taken at surgery. The origin of the receptors is a male donor with early-stage non-small cell lung cancer.

The rearrangement joins TRBV7-9 to TRBJ2-7; no definite D call. V was clipped by 1 base and J by 5 bases, with 12 bases between them. The germline V gene has CDR1 SEHNR and CDR2 FQNEAQ (reference sequence). The CDR3 loop spans 14 amino acids. This CDR3 is CASSLGSGYNEQYF. The CDR3 DNA reads TGTGCCAGCAGCTTAGGGTCAGGCTATAACGAGCAGTACTTC. Drawing the rest from reference TRBV7-9 and TRBJ2-7, the complete variable domain is DTGVSQNPRHKITKRGQNVTFRCDPISEHNRLYWYRQTLGQGPEFLTYFQNEAQLEKSRLLSDRFSAERPKGSFSTLEIQRTEQGDSAMYLCASSLGSGYNEQYFGPGTRLTVT.

This clonotype showed up just a few times. The chain has TRBV30 and TRBJ2-7; D gene ambiguous. This CDR3 contains 14 residues. CDR1 GTSNPN and CDR2 SVGIG come from the germline V gene (reference sequence). The V and J ends lost 2 bases and 2 bases respectively, with 13 bases between them. DNA of the CDR3: TGTGCCTGGAGTTTGATGGGGTCGACCTACGAGCAGTACTTC. Amino acids: CAWSLMGSTYEQYF.

In this sample, this clonotype turned up many times. The genes are TRBV6-1 and TRBJ1-4; TRBD1 is a possible D gene (6 bases). CDR1 is MNHNS and CDR2 is SASEGT in the germline V gene. CDR3 length: 13 amino acids. Trimming pared 5 bases from V and 7 bases from J, leaving 11 bases between. CDR3 nucleotide sequence: TGTGCCAGCAGTCGCGGGACACTTGAAAAACTGTTTTTT. This codes for CASSRGTLEKLFF.

At least ten counts were recorded for this clonotype. The chain employs TRBV6-4 and TRBJ1-1; D uncertain. V lost 6 bases to trimming and J lost 0 bases, with 26 bases between them. CDR3 length: 19 amino acids. Germline V gene data show CDR1 as MRHNA and CDR2 as SNTAGT. CDR3 DNA: TGTGCCAGCAGACGCCAGGCAGACCTAGGACTTGGGATGAACACTGAAGCTTTCTTT. Translated, it gives CASRRQADLGLGMNTEAFF.

As regards this clonotype: This may be a read error, as it is one base from a much larger clone. V usage is TRBV29-1 and J usage is TRBJ2-5, with a tentative D call TRBD1 (6 bases). This CDR3 has 13 amino acids. CDR1 and CDR2 (germline): SQVTM, ANQGSEA. The chain's CDR3 is CSVDFEGGETQHF. CDR3 nucleotides: TGCAGCGTTGACTTCGAAGGGGGAGAGACCCAGCACTTC. The complete variable domain, with remaining parts taken from reference TRBV29-1 and TRBJ2-5, reads SAVISQKPSRDICQRGTSLTIQCQVDSQVTMMFWYRQQPGQSLTLIATANQGSEATYESGFVIDKFPISRPNLTFSTLTVSNMSPEDSSIYLCSVDFEGGETQHFGPGTRLLVL.

Here the CDR3 reads CATTTKGKTDTQYF. The DNA of the CDR3 is TGTGCCACGACGACGAAGGGTAAAACAGATACGCAGTATTTT. The rearrangement links TRBV15 to TRBJ2-3; D unclear. Germline CDR1 is LNHNV and CDR2 is YYDKDF (reference sequence). The CDR3 is made up of 14 amino acids. V lost 9 bases and J lost 3, with 16 bases in between.

The rearrangement joins TRBV9 to TRBJ2-2; D gene unclear. Trimming stripped 5 bases from V and 3 bases from J, with 11 bases between. The germline V gene encodes CDR1 SGDLS and CDR2 YYNGEE. The CDR3 runs to 14 residues. The CDR3 DNA reads as TGTGCCAGCAGGAGTGAGAGTTACACCGGGGAGCTGTTTTTT. It is translated as CASRSESYTGELFF.

In its sample, this clonotype was seen many times. The V gene is TRBV18, the J gene TRBJ2-6; D may be TRBD1 or TRBD2 (5 bases each). In germline, CDR1 is KGHSH, CDR2 LQKENI. The CDR3 runs 15 residues. Trimming took off 0 bases at V and 4 bases at J, with 7 bases between the two ends. DNA of the CDR3: TGTGCCAGCTCACCACCAGGGACCGGGGCCAACGTCCTGACTTTC. Protein sequence: CASSPPGTGANVLTF.

This clonotype was found many times. The chain links TRBV20-1 to TRBJ2-5, with TRBD1 identical over 9 bases. V lost 6 bases to trimming and J lost 5 bases; unmatched junction nucleotides: 16. Germline V gene sequence: CDR1 DFQATT, CDR2 SNEGSKA (reference sequence). The CDR3 is 16 residues long. In DNA form, the CDR3 reads TGCAGTGCCTACGATACATTACAGGGGGCAGGGGAGACCCAGTACTTC. As protein: CSAYDTLQGAGETQYF.

There are many counts of this clonotype. The chain joins TRBV6-1 to TRBJ2-3; D could derive from TRBD1 or TRBD2 (6 bases each). The germline V gene has CDR1 MNHNS and CDR2 SASEGT. CDR3 size: 18 residues. Deletions cut 3 bases from V and 4 bases from J, with 23 bases between. The CDR3 region is CASSDPLSVGGRADTQYF. In DNA form, the CDR3 reads TGTGCCAGCAGTGACCCCCTTAGCGTGGGGGGCCGGGCAGATACGCAGTATTTT.

This clonotype is categorized as medium-sized. This chain joins TRBV28 and TRBJ1-6; 9 bases agree with TRBD1. CDR1 and CDR2 from the germline V gene are MDHEN and SYDVKM. Germline trimming cut 8 bases from V and 2 bases from J; bases unmatched to any gene: 10. This CDR3 contains 17 residues. The CDR3 is CASGVLTGGTYNSPLHF. The CDR3 bases are TGTGCCAGCGGAGTCCTAACAGGGGGCACCTATAATTCACCCCTCCACTTT.

This clonotype was observed at least ten times. The chain joins TRBV3-1 to TRBJ1-2, with a possible D match to TRBD1 (5 bases). Trimming took 2 bases from V and 8 from J, leaving 12 bases between them. Germline V CDR1 and CDR2: LGHDT, YNNKEL (reference sequence). This CDR3 comprises 13 residues. The DNA for the CDR3 is TGTGCCAGCAGCCAACAGGGCTGGGAAGGCTACACCTTC. It yields the protein CASSQQGWEGYTF.

This clonotype was recorded many times. The chain couples TRBV19 to TRBJ2-4; no clear D gene. The germline V and J ends were trimmed by 5 bases and 1 base, with 9 bases remaining between them. The CDR3 is made up of 14 amino acids. Germline V gene lookup returns CDR1 LNHDA and CDR2 SQIVND (reference sequence). The DNA for the CDR3 is TGTGCCAGTAGTGACGGGCTGGCCAAAAACATTCAGTACTTC. Protein sequence: CASSDGLAKNIQYF.

This clonotype was seen just once. A much larger clone lies a single base off, so this may be a read error. The conserved final phenylalanine or tryptophan is absent from the CDR3, which likely points to a read error. The chain recombines TRBV5-1 with TRBJ1-1; perhaps TRBD1 as D (5 bases). Germline V gene data show CDR1 as SGHRS and CDR2 as YFSETQ. This CDR3 has 13 residues. Here the CDR3 reads CASGFGGEAEAFS. CDR3 DNA: TGCGCCAGCGGCTTTGGAGGGGAGGCTGAAGCTTTCTCT.